The clone carrying this T cell receptor (beta chain) has more than one count but fewer than ten. The antigen is undetermined. V was clipped by 1 base and J by 5 bases, with 13 bases between them. The CDR3 spans 15 residues. The germline CDR1 and CDR2 sequences are MDHEN and SYDVKM. This specimen belongs to a study of T-cell memory formation after mild COVID-19. Researchers used 5'RACE with constant-segment primers to make TCR alpha and TCR beta cDNA libraries that carry sample barcodes and UMIs. TCRdb passed the 5' RACE reads through MiXCR, listing each CDR3 protein once. The sample lists some 450,000 distinct CDR3 sequences, under 20% seen once, with about 22% in the top ten. Notes on the study in general: Confirmation was lacking for SARS-CoV-2 specificity of second-wave clones that peaked on day 37. Clones that contracted from day 15 to 85 had balanced CD4/CD8; later expanders were CD4+ biased. Mainly in CM and EM were contracting CD4+ clones; CD8+ were in EMRA.

The receptor was isolated from a man in his late teens or twenties who had mild COVID-19 (a few samples of this study predate the infection). Cell type and time point are not known. The sequenced sample was PBMCs or a T cell subset sorted from them (not recorded which). The J gene is TRBJ2-3, the V gene TRBV28; tentative D call: TRBD2 (7 bases). CDR3 in amino acids: CASSLLGGAGDTQYF. CDR3 DNA: TGTGCCAGCAGTTTATTAGGGGGGGCTGGAGATACGCAGTATTTT.